This record concerns one TCR beta chain sequence. No antigen is known for it. The CDR3 loop spans 16 amino acids. With 0 bases clipped from V and 8 bases from J, the junction kept 5 bases outside the gene matches. From germline, CDR1 is MGHRA and CDR2 YSYEKL. TCRdb's copy holds only in-frame clones and misses some; the assay was immunoSEQ multiplex PCR. The data hold approximately 5,000 clones, with about 46% observed a single time. The authors kept the mixed lymphocyte reaction cells in coculture at 37°C for roughly six days. The source of the sample is a study of siplizumab effects on memory and regulatory T cells. General study points: Naive T cells, seemingly more diverse than memory cells, seemed major alloresponse contributors.

The sequence came from a human donor in good health; the cells came from an allogeneic mixed lymphocyte reaction. Some clones in this sample may be carry-over from other donors' samples. Sequenced: CFSE-low (dividing) CD8+ T cells sorted from an allogeneic mixed lymphocyte reaction. The rearrangement joins TRBV4-1 to TRBJ2-1, with 12 bases that match TRBD2. The DNA for the CDR3 is TGCGCCAGCAGCCAAGAGACTAGCGGGAGTGGGGATGAGCAGTTCTTC. Amino acids: CASSQETSGSGDEQFF.